The entry below gives a single T cell receptor beta chain sequence along with its context. As yet, its antigen is unknown. The germline gene is not matched at one end of the junction; a read error may be the cause. The entry originates in a study of T cells in Graves' hyperthyroidism and ophthalmopathy. Template material for amplifying TCR beta CDR3 regions consisted of RNA transcripts. Using the HTBI primer set, a first-round RT-PCR was run on the TCR CDR3. MiXCR, run by TCRdb on the multiplex PCR reads, gives a single entry per CDR3 protein. The sample yields roughly 580,000 distinct CDR3 sequences, about 43% seen once. The CDR3 is 15 amino acids. Study-level points and caveats: Researchers found most expanded thyroid clonotypes above 0.001 in blood as well.

This sequence joins TRBV12-3 or TRBV12-4 and TRBJ2-2; 7 bases align to TRBD2. Sequencing was done on a sample of peripheral blood or thyroid tissue (not recorded which). The clonotype originates from a woman under 30 with Graves' hyperthyroidism. Here the CDR3 reads CASSVRLAGVGEQFF. CDR3 nucleotide sequence: TGTGCCAGCAGTGTTCGTTTGGCGGGAGTAGGTGAGCAGTTTTTT.